The next 28 T cell receptor beta chains were all read from a single sample in a study of blood T cell repertoires in COVID-19. TCRdb keeps only in-frame clones here, not all; method: immunoSEQ multiplex PCR. The sample consists of about 220,000 clones, 86% of them appearing once. Source material: PBMCs or T cells enriched from blood (not recorded which). The receptors come from a woman aged 40 to 50 with acute COVID-19.

V usage is TRBV6-5 and J usage is TRBJ1-2, with 8 nucleotides matching TRBD1. The CDR3 length is 13 residues. V lost 8 bases, J lost 4 bases, and 6 bases stayed unmatched. CDR1 MNHEY and CDR2 SVGAGI come from the germline V gene. CDR3 nucleotide sequence: TGTGCCAGCCGGACAGGGTCTGGCTATGGCTACACCTTC. This sequence encodes CASRTGSGYGYTF.

The genes are TRBV7-3 and TRBJ1-1; TRBD1 might be the D (5 bases). Germline assignment: CDR1 SGHTA and CDR2 FQGTGA. CDR3 size: 13 residues. The V gene lost 2 bases and the J gene lost 1 base, with 5 bases spanning the gap. The CDR3 spells CASSLGANTEAFF. CDR3 nucleotide sequence: TGTGCCAGCAGCTTAGGGGCGAACACTGAAGCTTTCTTT.

The V and J genes are TRBV5-1 and TRBJ2-4; 9 bases line up with TRBD1. Germline V CDR1 and CDR2: SGHRS, YFSETQ. V was pared by 4 bases and J by 2 bases, with 7 bases of the junction left unmatched. The CDR3 consists of 16 residues. CDR3 in amino acids: CASSPGQGLTKNIQYF. As DNA, the CDR3 is TGCGCCAGCAGCCCGGGACAGGGCCTGACCAAAAACATTCAGTACTTC.

This clone has a single count. The chain joins TRBV19 to TRBJ2-2; weak D call: TRBD1 (5 bases). The germline CDR1 and CDR2 sequences are LNHDA and SQIVND (reference sequence). This CDR3 is built from 15 residues. Trimming pared 4 bases from V and 1 base from J, leaving 10 bases between. CDR3 nucleotide sequence: TGTGCCAGTAGTAGATTGGACAAGAACACCGGGGAGCTGTTTTTT. It specifies CASSRLDKNTGELFF.

This clone was counted between two and nine times. The chain carries TRBV5-1 and TRBJ1-5, with unresolved D. Deletions cut 0 bases from V and 1 base from J, with 14 bases between. Per germline, CDR1 SGHRS and CDR2 YFSETQ. This CDR3 contains 17 residues. CDR3 nucleotides: TGCGCCAGCAGCTTGGGGGGAGGCGGATCCAGCAATCAGCCCCAGCATTTT. This codes for CASSLGGGGSSNQPQHF. The variable domain in full, completed from reference TRBV5-1 and TRBJ1-5, reads KAGVTQTPRYLIKTRGQQVTLSCSPISGHRSVSWYQQTPGQGLQFLFEYFSETQRNKGNFPGRFSGRQFSNSRSEMNVSTLELGDSALYLCASSLGGGGSSNQPQHFGDGTRLSIL.

This CDR3 reads CSASLTGTGANSPLHF. The CDR3 DNA sequence: TGCAGTGCTAGTTTAACTGGGACAGGGGCTAATTCACCCCTCCACTTT. This rearrangement joins TRBV20-1 to TRBJ1-6; 10 nucleotides align to TRBD1. Germline values: CDR1 DFQATT, CDR2 SNEGSKA (reference sequence). The CDR3 is made up of 16 amino acids. The V segment lost 3 bases and the J segment 6 bases; nucleotides outside the gene matches: 8.

The genes are TRBV5-8 and TRBJ1-5; TRBD1 is a possible D gene (5 bases). Trimming removed 7 bases from V and 4 bases from J, with 15 bases in between. Germline assignment: CDR1 SGHTS and CDR2 YDEGEE. This CDR3 is built from 14 residues. CDR3 bases: TGTGCCAGCGGAACTTGGGGGGAAAATCAGCCCCAGCATTTT. This encodes CASGTWGENQPQHF.

The rearrangement links TRBV28 to TRBJ1-1; D gene uncertain. The germline V gene encodes CDR1 MDHEN and CDR2 SYDVKM. The CDR3 has 14 residues. V shed 7 bases and J shed 3 bases, with 15 bases lying between them. In DNA, the CDR3 is TGTGCCAGCATCTCCCGGGGAGGGTACACTGAAGCTTTCTTT. Protein: CASISRGGYTEAFF.

The chain uses TRBV2 and TRBJ1-1, with unresolved D. V lost 4 bases to trimming and J lost 0 bases, with 9 bases between them. Germline V gene lookup returns CDR1 SNHLY and CDR2 FYNNEI. The CDR3 is made up of 14 amino acids. CDR3 residues: CASSGQTLNTEAFF. The CDR3 nucleotides read TGTGCCAGCAGTGGCCAGACACTGAACACTGAAGCTTTCTTT. The whole variable domain, filled in from reference TRBV2 and TRBJ1-1, reads EPEVTQTPSHQVTQMGQEVILRCVPISNHLYFYWYRQILGQKVEFLVSFYNNEISEKSEIFDDQFSVERPDGSNFTLKIRSTKLEDSAMYFCASSGQTLNTEAFFGQGTRLTVV.

V is TRBV5-6 and J is TRBJ1-3; possibly TRBD1 for D (5 bases). In germline, CDR1 is SGHDT, CDR2 YYEEEE. Trimming took off 3 bases at V and 1 base at J, with 8 bases between the two ends. The CDR3 contains 14 residues. CDR3 in DNA: TGTGCCAGCAGCTCGACAGCGTCTGGAAACACCATATATTTT. This translates into CASSSTASGNTIYF.

The chain has TRBV7-2 and TRBJ2-7, with D possibly TRBD2 on 6 matching bases. This CDR3 has 14 amino acids. Between the trimmed V and J ends, which lost 2 bases and 3 bases, there was a span of 11 bases. Germline values: CDR1 SGHTA, CDR2 FQGNSA. The CDR3 nucleotides are TGTGCCAGCAGCTTATTGGAGGGGATCTACGAGCAGTACTTC. Its protein is CASSLLEGIYEQYF. Complete variable domain (other parts from reference TRBV7-2 and TRBJ2-7): GAGVSQSPSNKVTEKGKDVELRCDPISGHTALYWYRQSLGQGLEFLIYFQGNSAPDKSGLPSDRFSAERTGGSVSTLTIQRTQQEDSAVYLCASSLLEGIYEQYFGPGTRLTVT.

This chain links TRBV7-9 with TRBJ2-3; 9 bases map to TRBD1. This CDR3 comprises 15 residues. From germline, CDR1 is SEHNR and CDR2 FQNEAQ (reference sequence). The ends lost 3 bases at V and 4 bases at J; junction bases unmatched: 5. The CDR3 reads CASSLGQGAADTQYF. In DNA, the CDR3 is TGTGCCAGCAGCTTGGGACAGGGAGCTGCAGATACGCAGTATTTT.

V usage is TRBV6-5 and J usage is TRBJ1-1, with 8 bases identical to TRBD1. V lost 6 bases, J lost 1 base, and 1 base stayed unmatched. The CDR3 contains 13 residues. The V gene's germline CDR1 is MNHEY and CDR2 SVGAGI. The CDR3 DNA is TGTGCCAGCAGGGACAGGGAGAACACTGAAGCTTTCTTT. Translating it yields CASRDRENTEAFF.

The chain couples TRBV5-5 to TRBJ1-4, with D maybe TRBD1 (5 bases). CDR3 length equals 15 residues. Trimming removed 0 bases at V and 5 bases at J, with 11 bases between. CDR1 is SGHKS and CDR2 is YYEKEE in the germline V gene (reference sequence). CDR3 DNA: TGTGCCAGCAGCTTGGACAGGACACGAAATGAAAAACTGTTTTTT. This gives the protein CASSLDRTRNEKLFF.

The J gene is TRBJ1-6, the V gene TRBV30, with TRBD1 identical over 7 bases. With 0 bases clipped from V and 9 bases from J, the junction kept 5 bases outside the gene matches. The germline V gene has CDR1 GTSNPN and CDR2 SVGIG (reference sequence). The CDR3 has 14 residues. The CDR3 nucleotides are TGTGCCTGGAGTGTACTGGCAGGGGGTTCACCCCTCCACTTT. Its translation is CAWSVLAGGSPLHF.

The V call is TRBV7-3, the J call TRBJ2-2; TRBD2 matches at 13 bases. Germline CDR1 SGHTA, CDR2 FQGTGA. V shed 5 bases, J shed 3 bases, and the junction held 18 bases outside the gene matches. CDR3 length: 21 residues. CDR3 sequence reads: CASSPMPRTSGGGLHTGELFF. CDR3 DNA: TGTGCCAGCAGCCCCATGCCCCGGACTAGCGGGGGTGGCTTGCACACCGGGGAGCTGTTTTTT.

The chain combines TRBV19 with TRBJ1-4, with TRBD1 matching over 7 bases. Germline CDR1 LNHDA, CDR2 SQIVND (reference sequence). This CDR3 is 11 amino acids long. Losses at the gene ends were 10 bases for V and 7 bases for J; bases not matched to a gene: 3. CDR3: CATRQGEKLFF. The CDR3, as DNA: TGTGCCACCCGACAGGGTGAAAAACTGTTTTTT. Complete variable domain (other parts from reference TRBV19 and TRBJ1-4): DGGITQSPKYLFRKEGQNVTLSCEQNLNHDAMYWYRQDPGQGLRLIYYSQIVNDFQKGDIAEGYSVSREKKESFPLTVTSAQKNPTAFYLCATRQGEKLFFGSGTQLSVL.

In DNA form, the CDR3 reads TGCGCCAGCAGTCCCGAGGGGGCCCCTGGAAACACCATATATTTT. Residues: CASSPEGAPGNTIYF. V is TRBV4-1 and J is TRBJ1-3; 7 bases agree with TRBD1. Germline lookup yields CDR1 MGHRA and CDR2 YSYEKL. V lost 6 bases to trimming and J lost 2 bases; unmatched junction nucleotides: 7. The CDR3 contains 15 residues.

The chain links TRBV5-1 to TRBJ2-5; perhaps TRBD2 as D (5 bases). Germline-derived CDR1 and CDR2 are SGHRS and YFSETQ. This CDR3 contains 14 residues. V dropped 2 bases and J dropped 3 bases, with 11 bases sitting between them. The CDR3 loop is CASSFGDPEETQYF. The CDR3 DNA reads TGCGCCAGCAGCTTCGGGGATCCCGAAGAGACCCAGTACTTC.

CDR3 sequence reads: CAWSQNSPLHF. The CDR3 coding sequence is TGTGCCTGGAGCCAAAATTCACCCCTCCACTTT. This chain uses TRBV30 with TRBJ1-6; D is undetermined. The V end was cut by 3 bases, the J end by 7 bases, with 4 bases between. The CDR3 is 11 residues long. The germline CDR1 and CDR2 sequences are GTSNPN and SVGIG (reference sequence).

This clone showed up just once. This chain links TRBV2 with TRBJ1-1, with 7 bases identical to TRBD1. With 4 bases clipped from V and 2 bases from J, the junction kept 7 bases outside the gene matches. The CDR3 is made up of 15 amino acids. Germline CDR1 and CDR2: SNHLY and FYNNEI. CDR3 amino acids: CASSGTGQTNTEAFF. CDR3 bases: TGTGCCAGCAGTGGAACGGGACAGACAAACACTGAAGCTTTCTTT. The complete variable domain, with remaining parts taken from reference TRBV2 and TRBJ1-1, reads EPEVTQTPSHQVTQMGQEVILRCVPISNHLYFYWYRQILGQKVEFLVSFYNNEISEKSEIFDDQFSVERPDGSNFTLKIRSTKLEDSAMYFCASSGTGQTNTEAFFGQGTRLTVV.

V usage is TRBV30 and J usage is TRBJ1-4; D is unresolved. The CDR3 has 13 amino acids. Germline CDR1 is GTSNPN and CDR2 is SVGIG (reference sequence). Between the trimmed V and J ends, which lost 0 bases and 4 bases, there was a span of 6 bases. CDR3 sequence (DNA): TGTGCCTGGAGTGTACGGTATAATGAAAAACTGTTTTTT. Translation: CAWSVRYNEKLFF.

This chain joins TRBV11-2 and TRBJ1-4; 11 nucleotides align to TRBD1. The V and J ends lost 2 bases and 8 bases, in that order; junction bases with no gene match: 4. This CDR3 contains 15 residues. The germline V gene has CDR1 SGHAT and CDR2 FQNNGV. This CDR3 is CASSLTGTGGEKLFF. The CDR3, as DNA: TGTGCCAGCAGCTTAACCGGGACAGGGGGGGAAAAACTGTTTTTT. Complete variable domain (other parts from reference TRBV11-2 and TRBJ1-4): EAGVAQSPRYKIIEKRQSVAFWCNPISGHATLYWYQQILGQGPKLLIQFQNNGVVDDSQLPKDRFSAERLKGVDSTLKIQPAKLEDSAVYLCASSLTGTGGEKLFFGSGTQLSVL.

The chain uses TRBV19 and TRBJ1-1; maybe TRBD1 (6 bases). From germline, CDR1 is LNHDA and CDR2 SQIVND (reference sequence). The CDR3 is 14 residues long. V lost 7 bases to trimming and J lost 3 bases, with 15 bases between them. The CDR3 DNA sequence: TGTGCCAGTATTCCCAGGGGCTGGGACACTGAAGCTTTCTTT. Its protein product is CASIPRGWDTEAFF.

This chain links TRBV7-2 with TRBJ2-5, with D possibly matching TRBD1 (5 bases). The CDR3 totals 15 residues. Trimming left V 3 bases short and J 5 bases short, with 16 bases between. Germline V gene data show CDR1 as SGHTA and CDR2 as FQGNSA. The CDR3 region is CASSFWGNQLETQYF. The DNA of the CDR3 is TGTGCCAGCAGCTTTTGGGGCAACCAGCTGGAGACCCAGTACTTC.

The gene calls are TRBV4-3 and TRBJ2-3; 10 nucleotides agree with TRBD1. Germline V CDR1 and CDR2: LGHNA, YSLEER. The CDR3 runs 17 residues. J gave up 2 bases and V 2 bases, and 7 bases lay outside the gene matches. The CDR3 sequence is CASSQRRQGANTDTQYF. The CDR3, as DNA: TGCGCCAGCAGCCAAAGACGACAGGGGGCCAACACAGATACGCAGTATTTT.

The chain uses TRBV3-1 (or the pseudogene TRBV3-2) and TRBJ1-1; D is uncertain. Germline V CDR1 and CDR2: LGHDT, YNNKEL (reference sequence). This CDR3 comprises 17 residues. V was clipped by 3 bases and J by 1 base, with 18 bases between them. This CDR3 reads CASSHTGPSDQNTEAFF. In DNA form, the CDR3 reads TGTGCCAGCAGCCACACGGGTCCCAGCGATCAGAACACTGAAGCTTTCTTT.

The V gene is TRBV28, the J gene TRBJ1-2; weak D call: TRBD1 (6 bases). Trimming stripped 6 bases from V and 3 bases from J, with 11 bases between. The CDR3 has 13 residues. The germline V gene has CDR1 MDHEN and CDR2 SYDVKM. This CDR3 is CASSQGRDYGYTF. The DNA of the CDR3 is TGTGCCAGCAGCCAGGGGCGAGACTATGGCTACACCTTC.